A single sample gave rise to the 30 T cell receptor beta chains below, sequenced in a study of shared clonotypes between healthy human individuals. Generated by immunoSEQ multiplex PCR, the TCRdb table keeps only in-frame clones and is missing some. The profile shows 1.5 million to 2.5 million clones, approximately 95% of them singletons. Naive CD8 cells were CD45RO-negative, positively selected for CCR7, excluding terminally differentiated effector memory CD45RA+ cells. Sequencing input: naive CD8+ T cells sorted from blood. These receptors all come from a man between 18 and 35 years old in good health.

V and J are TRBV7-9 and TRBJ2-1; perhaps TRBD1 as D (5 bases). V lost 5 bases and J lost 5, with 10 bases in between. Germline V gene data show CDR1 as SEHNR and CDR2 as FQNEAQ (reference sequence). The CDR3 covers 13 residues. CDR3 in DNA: TGTGCCAGCAGCCAAGGGGCAGACAATGAGCAGTTCTTC. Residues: CASSQGADNEQFF.

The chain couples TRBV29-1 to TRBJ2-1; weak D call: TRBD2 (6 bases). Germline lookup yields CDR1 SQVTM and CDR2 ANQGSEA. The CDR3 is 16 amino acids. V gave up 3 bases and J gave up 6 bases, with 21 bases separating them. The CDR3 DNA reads TGCAGCGTTGACGCCCCCGGGGGTTTTGCCGCCAATGAGCAGTTCTTC. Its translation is CSVDAPGGFAANEQFF.

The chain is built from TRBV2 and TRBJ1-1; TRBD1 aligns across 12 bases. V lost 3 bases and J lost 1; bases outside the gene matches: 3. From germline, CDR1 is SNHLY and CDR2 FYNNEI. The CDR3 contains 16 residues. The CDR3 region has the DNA TGTGCCAGCAGTGATGGGACAGGGGGCCAGAACACTGAAGCTTTCTTT. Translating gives CASSDGTGGQNTEAFF.

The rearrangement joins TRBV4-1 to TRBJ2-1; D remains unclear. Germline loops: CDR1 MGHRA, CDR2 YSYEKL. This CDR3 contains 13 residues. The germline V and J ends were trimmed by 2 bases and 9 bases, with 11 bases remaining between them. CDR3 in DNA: TGCGCCAGCAGCCAAATTGGAACGAGTGAGCAGTTCTTC. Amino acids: CASSQIGTSEQFF.

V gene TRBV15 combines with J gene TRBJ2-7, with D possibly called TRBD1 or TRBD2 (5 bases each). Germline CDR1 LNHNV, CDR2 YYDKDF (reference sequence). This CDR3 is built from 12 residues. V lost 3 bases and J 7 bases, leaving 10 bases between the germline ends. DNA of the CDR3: TGTGCCACCAGCAGCCCAGGGAGTGAGCAGTACTTC. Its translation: CATSSPGSEQYF.

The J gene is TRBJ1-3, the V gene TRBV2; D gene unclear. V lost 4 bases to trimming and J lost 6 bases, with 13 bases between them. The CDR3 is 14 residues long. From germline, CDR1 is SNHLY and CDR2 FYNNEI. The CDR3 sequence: CASSGAGGENTIYF. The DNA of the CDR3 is TGTGCCAGCAGTGGGGCGGGTGGAGAAAACACCATATATTTT.

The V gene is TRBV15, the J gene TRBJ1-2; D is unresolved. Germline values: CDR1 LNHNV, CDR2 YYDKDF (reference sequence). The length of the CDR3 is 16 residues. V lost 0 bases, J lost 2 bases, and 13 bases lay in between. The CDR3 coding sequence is TGTGCCACCAGCAGAGATCTGGGCCGTGACAACTATGGCTACACCTTC. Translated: CATSRDLGRDNYGYTF.

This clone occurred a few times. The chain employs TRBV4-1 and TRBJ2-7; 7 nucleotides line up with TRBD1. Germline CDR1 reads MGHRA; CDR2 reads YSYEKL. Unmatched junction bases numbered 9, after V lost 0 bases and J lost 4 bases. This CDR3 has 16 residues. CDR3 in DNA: TGCGCCAGCAGCCAAGACCTAGGGGGCCTCGGGTACGAGCAGTACTTC. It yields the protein CASSQDLGGLGYEQYF.

CDR3 amino acids: CASSQSGGYEQYF. For the CDR3, the DNA is TGTGCCAGCAGCCAATCAGGAGGGTACGAGCAGTACTTC. The gene calls are TRBV7-9 and TRBJ2-7, with D perhaps matching TRBD2 (6 bases). From germline, CDR1 is SEHNR and CDR2 FQNEAQ (reference sequence). The V end lost 5 bases, the J end lost 4 bases, and 12 bases lay between the germline ends. This CDR3 comprises 13 residues.

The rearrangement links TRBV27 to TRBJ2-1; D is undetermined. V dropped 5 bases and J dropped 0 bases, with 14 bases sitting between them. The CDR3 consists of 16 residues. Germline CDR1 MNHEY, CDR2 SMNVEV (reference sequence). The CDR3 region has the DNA TGTGCCAGCAGTCAAGTCAGTGTGAGCTCCTACAATGAGCAGTTCTTC. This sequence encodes CASSQVSVSSYNEQFF.

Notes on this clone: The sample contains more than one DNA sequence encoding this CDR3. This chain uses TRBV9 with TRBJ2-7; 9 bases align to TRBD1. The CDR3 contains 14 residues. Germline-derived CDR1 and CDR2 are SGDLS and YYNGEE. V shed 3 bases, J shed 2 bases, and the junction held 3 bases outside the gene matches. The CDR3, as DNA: TGTGCCAGCAGCGCGACAGGGGGGGCCTACGAGCAGTACTTC. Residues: CASSATGGAYEQYF.

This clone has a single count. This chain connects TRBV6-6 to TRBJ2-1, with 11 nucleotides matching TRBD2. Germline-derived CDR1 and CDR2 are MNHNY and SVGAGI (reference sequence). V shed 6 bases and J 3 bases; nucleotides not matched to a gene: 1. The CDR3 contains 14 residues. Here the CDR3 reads CASSGLAGYNEQFF. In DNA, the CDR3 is TGTGCCAGCAGCGGACTAGCGGGCTACAATGAGCAGTTCTTC.

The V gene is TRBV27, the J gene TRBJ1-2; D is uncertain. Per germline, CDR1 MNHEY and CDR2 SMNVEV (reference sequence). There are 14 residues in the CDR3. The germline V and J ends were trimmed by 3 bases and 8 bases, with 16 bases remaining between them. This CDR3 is CASSLTGALGGYTF. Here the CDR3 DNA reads TGTGCCAGCAGTTTGACGGGAGCTTTGGGAGGCTACACCTTC.

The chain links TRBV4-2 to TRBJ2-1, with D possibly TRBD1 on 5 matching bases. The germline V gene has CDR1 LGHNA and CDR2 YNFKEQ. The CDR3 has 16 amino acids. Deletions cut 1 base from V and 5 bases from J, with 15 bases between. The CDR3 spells CASSQAQTATNNEQFF. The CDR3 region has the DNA TGTGCCAGCAGCCAAGCTCAGACAGCCACCAACAATGAGCAGTTCTTC.

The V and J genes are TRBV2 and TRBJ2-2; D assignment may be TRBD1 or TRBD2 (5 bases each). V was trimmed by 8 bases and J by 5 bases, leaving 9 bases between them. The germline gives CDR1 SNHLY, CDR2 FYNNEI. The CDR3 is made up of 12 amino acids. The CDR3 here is CASLGETGELFF. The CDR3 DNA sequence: TGTGCCAGCTTGGGGGAGACCGGGGAGCTGTTTTTT.

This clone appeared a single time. CDR3 DNA: TGTGCCAGCAGCTTAGATCCGGGGGGGAACACTGAAGCTTTCTTT. This translates into CASSLDPGGNTEAFF. This chain connects TRBV11-2 to TRBJ1-1; weak D call: TRBD1 (5 bases). This CDR3 region has 15 residues. V gave up 0 bases and J gave up 1 base, with 9 bases separating them. The germline CDR1 and CDR2 sequences are SGHAT and FQNNGV. The whole variable domain, remainder taken from reference TRBV11-2 and TRBJ1-1, is EAGVAQSPRYKIIEKRQSVAFWCNPISGHATLYWYQQILGQGPKLLIQFQNNGVVDDSQLPKDRFSAERLKGVDSTLKIQPAKLEDSAVYLCASSLDPGGNTEAFFGQGTRLTVV.

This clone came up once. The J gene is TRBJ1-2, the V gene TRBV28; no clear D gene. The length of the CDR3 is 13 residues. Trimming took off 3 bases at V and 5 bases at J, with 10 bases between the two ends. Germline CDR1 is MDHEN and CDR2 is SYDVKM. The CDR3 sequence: CASSFTPGYGYTF. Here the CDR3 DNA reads TGTGCCAGCAGTTTCACCCCGGGGTATGGCTACACCTTC.

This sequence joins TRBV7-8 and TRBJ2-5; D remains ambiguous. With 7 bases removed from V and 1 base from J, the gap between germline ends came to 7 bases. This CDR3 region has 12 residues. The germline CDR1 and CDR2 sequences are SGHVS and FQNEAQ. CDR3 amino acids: CASMRPQETQYF. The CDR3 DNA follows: TGTGCCAGCATGAGGCCCCAAGAGACCCAGTACTTC.

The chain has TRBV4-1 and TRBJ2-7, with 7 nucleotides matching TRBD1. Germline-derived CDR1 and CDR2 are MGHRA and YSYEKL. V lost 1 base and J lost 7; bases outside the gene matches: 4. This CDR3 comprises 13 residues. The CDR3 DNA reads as TGCGCCAGCAGCCAAGGGGACAGTGTAGAGCAGTACTTC. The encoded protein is CASSQGDSVEQYF.

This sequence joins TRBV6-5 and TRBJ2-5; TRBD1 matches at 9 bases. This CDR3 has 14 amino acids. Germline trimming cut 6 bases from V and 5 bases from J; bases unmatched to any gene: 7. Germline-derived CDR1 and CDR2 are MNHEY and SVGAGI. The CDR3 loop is CASSPTGGGETQYF. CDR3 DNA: TGTGCCAGCAGCCCTACAGGGGGCGGGGAGACCCAGTACTTC.

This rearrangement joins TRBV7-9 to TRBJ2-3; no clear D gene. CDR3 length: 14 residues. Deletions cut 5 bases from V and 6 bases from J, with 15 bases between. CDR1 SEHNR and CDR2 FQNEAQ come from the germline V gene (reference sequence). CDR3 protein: CASSPRPSTDTQYF. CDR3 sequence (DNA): TGTGCCAGCAGCCCCCGGCCCTCGACGGATACGCAGTATTTT.

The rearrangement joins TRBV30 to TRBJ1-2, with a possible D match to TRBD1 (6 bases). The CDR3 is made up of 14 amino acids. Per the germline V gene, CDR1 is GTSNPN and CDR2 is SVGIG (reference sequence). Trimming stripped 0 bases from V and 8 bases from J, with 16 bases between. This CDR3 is CAWSVSGGGLGYTF. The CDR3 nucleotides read TGTGCCTGGAGTGTATCCGGGGGCGGACTCGGCTACACCTTC.

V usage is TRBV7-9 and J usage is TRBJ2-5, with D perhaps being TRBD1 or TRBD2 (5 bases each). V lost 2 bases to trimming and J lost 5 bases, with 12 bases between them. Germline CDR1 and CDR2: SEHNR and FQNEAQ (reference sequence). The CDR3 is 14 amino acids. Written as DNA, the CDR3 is TGTGCCAGCAGCTTACGGGACGGTCGTGAGACCCAGTACTTC. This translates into CASSLRDGRETQYF.

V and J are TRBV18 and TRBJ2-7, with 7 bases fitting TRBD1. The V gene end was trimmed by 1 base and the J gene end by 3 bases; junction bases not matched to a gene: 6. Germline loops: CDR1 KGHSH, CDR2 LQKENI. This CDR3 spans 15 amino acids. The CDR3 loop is CASSPRGTAVYEQYF. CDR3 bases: TGTGCCAGCTCACCACGTGGGACAGCGGTCTACGAGCAGTACTTC. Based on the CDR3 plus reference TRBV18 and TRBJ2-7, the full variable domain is NAGVMQNPRHLVRRRGQEARLRCSPMKGHSHVYWYRQLPEEGLKFMVYLQKENIIDESGMPKERFSAEFPKEGPSILRIQQVVRGDSAAYFCASSPRGTAVYEQYFGPGTRLTVT.

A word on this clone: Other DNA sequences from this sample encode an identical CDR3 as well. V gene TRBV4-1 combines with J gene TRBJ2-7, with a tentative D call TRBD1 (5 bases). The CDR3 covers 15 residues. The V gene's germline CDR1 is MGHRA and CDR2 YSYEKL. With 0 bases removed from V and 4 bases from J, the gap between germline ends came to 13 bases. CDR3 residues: CASSQDRQGGYEQYF. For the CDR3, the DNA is TGCGCCAGCAGCCAAGATAGGCAGGGTGGGTACGAGCAGTACTTC.

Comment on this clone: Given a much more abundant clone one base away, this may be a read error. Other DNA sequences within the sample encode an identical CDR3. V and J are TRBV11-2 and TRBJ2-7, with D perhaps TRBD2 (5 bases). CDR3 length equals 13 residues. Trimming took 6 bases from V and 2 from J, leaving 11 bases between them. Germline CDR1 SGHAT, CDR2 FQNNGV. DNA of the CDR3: TGTGCCAGCAGTTTACAGCGGACCTACGAGCAGTACTTC. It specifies CASSLQRTYEQYF.

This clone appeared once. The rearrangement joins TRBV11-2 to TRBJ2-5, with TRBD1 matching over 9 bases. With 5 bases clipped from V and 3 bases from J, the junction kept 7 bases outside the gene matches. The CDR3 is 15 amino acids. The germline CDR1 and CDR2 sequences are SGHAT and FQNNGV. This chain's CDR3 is CASSKWTGAEETQYF. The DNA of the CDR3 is TGTGCCAGCAGCAAGTGGACAGGGGCGGAAGAGACCCAGTACTTC.

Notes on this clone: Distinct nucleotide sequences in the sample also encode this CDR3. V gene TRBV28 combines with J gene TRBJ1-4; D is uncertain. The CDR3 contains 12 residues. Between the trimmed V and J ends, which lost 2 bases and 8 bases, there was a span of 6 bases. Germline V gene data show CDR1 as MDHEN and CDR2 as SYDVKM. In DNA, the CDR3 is TGTGCCAGCAGTTTAACGGGGGAAAAACTGTTTTTT. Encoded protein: CASSLTGEKLFF.

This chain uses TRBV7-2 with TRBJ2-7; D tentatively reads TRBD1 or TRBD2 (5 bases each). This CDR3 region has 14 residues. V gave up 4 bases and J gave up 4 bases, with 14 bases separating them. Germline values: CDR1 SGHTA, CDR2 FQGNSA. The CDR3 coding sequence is TGTGCCAGCAGCTCCCGGGACCTGGGGTACGAGCAGTACTTC. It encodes CASSSRDLGYEQYF.

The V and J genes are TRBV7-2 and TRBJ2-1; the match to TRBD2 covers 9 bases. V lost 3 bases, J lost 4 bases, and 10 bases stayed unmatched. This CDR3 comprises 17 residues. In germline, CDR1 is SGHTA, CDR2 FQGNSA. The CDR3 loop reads CASSLASGGRMYNEQFF. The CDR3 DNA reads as TGTGCCAGCAGCTTGGCAAGCGGGGGGCGTATGTACAATGAGCAGTTCTTC.